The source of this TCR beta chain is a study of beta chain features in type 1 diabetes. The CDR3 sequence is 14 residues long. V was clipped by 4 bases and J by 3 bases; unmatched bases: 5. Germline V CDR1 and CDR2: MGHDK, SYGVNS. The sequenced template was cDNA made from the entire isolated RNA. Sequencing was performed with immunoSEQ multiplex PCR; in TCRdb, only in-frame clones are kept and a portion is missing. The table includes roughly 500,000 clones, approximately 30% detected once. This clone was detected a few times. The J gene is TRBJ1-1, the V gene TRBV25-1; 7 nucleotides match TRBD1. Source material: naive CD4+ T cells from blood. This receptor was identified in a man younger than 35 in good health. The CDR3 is CASSARQGHTEAFF. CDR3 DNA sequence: TGTGCCAGCAGTGCCCGACAGGGCCACACTGAAGCTTTCTTT.